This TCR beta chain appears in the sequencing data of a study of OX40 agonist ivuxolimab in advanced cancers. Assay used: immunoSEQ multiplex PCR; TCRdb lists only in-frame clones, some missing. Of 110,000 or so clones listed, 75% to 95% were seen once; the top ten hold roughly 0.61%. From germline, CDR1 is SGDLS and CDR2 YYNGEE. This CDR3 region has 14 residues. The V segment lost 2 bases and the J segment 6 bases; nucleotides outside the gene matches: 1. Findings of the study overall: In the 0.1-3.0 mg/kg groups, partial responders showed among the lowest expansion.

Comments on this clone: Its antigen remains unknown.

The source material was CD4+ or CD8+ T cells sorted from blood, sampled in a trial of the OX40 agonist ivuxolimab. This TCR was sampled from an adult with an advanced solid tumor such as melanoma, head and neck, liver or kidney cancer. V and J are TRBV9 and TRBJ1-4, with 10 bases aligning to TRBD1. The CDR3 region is CASSVTGGDEKLFF. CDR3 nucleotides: TGTGCCAGCAGCGTGACAGGGGGCGATGAAAAACTGTTTTTT.